This T cell receptor beta chain was observed in a study of T cell responses to AZD1222 COVID-19 vaccine. Study information: Investigators merged groups given second doses at roughly 4 or roughly 12 weeks. Findings and caveats of the study: Sampled repertoires all dated from after the peak T cell response. Donor demographics were predominantly white British with a female majority; clonal diversity may be underestimated. At baseline, seropositivity was found in only a handful of AZD1222 recipients.

The CDR3 length is 15 residues. Germline CDR1 MNHEY, CDR2 SMNVEV (reference sequence). V dropped 2 bases and J dropped 4 bases, with 12 bases sitting between them. Some clones are missing from TCRdb's copy, which holds only in-frame ones; the method was immunoSEQ multiplex PCR. The sample carries around 150,000 clones, around 90% recorded once. In the case of this clone: Its antigen is not known.

The sequence was collected from an adult in good health. The sample consisted of peripheral blood, taken on day 0 of AZD1222 vaccination. This sequence joins TRBV27 and TRBJ2-1; D gene uncertain. CDR3 in DNA: TGTGCCAGCAGTTTACGGCTAGAGACGTACAATGAGCAGTTCTTC. Translation: CASSLRLETYNEQFF.